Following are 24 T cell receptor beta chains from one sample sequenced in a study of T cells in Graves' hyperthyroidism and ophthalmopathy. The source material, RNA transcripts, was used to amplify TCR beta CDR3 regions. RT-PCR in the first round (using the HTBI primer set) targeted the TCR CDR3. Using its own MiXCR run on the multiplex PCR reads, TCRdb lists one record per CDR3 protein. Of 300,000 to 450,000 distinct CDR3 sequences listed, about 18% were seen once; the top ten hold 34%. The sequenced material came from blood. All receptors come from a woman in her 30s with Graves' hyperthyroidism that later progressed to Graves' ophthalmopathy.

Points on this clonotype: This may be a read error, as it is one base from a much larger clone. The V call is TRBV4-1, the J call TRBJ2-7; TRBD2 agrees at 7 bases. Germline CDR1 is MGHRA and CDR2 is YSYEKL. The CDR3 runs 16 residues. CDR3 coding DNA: TGCGCCAGCAGCCAAGATCGGGCTAGCGGTTACTACAAGCAGTACTTC. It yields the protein CASSQDRASGYYKQYF.

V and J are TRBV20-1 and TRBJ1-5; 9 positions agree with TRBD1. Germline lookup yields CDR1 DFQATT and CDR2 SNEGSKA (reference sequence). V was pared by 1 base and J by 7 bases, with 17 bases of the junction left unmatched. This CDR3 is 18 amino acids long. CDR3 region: CSARVLTLDRGQLQPQHF. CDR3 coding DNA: TGCAGTGCTAGAGTCCTAACACTGGACAGGGGACAGCTACAGCCCCAGCATTTT.

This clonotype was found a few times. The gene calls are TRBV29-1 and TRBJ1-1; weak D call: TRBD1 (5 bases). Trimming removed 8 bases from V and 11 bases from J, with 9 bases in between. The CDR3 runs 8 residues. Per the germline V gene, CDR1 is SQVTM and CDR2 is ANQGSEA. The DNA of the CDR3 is TGCAGCCCGGGGGGGGCTTTCTTT. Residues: CSPGGAFF. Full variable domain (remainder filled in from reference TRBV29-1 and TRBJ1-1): SAVISQKPSRDICQRGTSLTIQCQVDSQVTMMFWYRQQPGQSLTLIATANQGSEATYESGFVIDKFPISRPNLTFSTLTVSNMSPEDSSIYLCSPGGAFFGQGTRLTVV.

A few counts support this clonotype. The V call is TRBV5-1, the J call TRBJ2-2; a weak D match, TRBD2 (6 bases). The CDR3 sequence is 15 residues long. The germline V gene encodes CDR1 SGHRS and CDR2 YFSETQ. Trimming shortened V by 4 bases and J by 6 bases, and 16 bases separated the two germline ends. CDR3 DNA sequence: TGCGCCAGCAGCCAAGACGGGGGTTATGCCGGGGAGCTGTTTTTT. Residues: CASSQDGGYAGELFF.

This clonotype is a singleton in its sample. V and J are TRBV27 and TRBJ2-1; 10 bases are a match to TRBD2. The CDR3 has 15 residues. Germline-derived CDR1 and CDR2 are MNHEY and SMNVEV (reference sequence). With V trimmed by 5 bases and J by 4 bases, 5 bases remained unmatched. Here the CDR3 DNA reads TGTGCCAGCAGTCCGGGACTAGCGCTTTACAATGAGCAGTTCTTC. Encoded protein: CASSPGLALYNEQFF.

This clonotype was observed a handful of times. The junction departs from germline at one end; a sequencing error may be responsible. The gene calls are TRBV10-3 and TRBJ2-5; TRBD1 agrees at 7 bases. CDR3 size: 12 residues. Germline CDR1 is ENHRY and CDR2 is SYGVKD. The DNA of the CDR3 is TGTGCCATCCAAATTAAGGGGGCGAGGGCGGACTTC. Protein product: CAIQIKGARADF.

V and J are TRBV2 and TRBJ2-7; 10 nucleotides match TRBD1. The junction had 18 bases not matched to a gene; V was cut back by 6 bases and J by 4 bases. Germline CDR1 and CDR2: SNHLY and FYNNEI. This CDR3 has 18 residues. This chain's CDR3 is CASRALGQGRGFGYEQYF. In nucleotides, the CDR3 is TGTGCCAGCAGGGCGTTGGGACAGGGGAGAGGATTTGGGTACGAGCAGTACTTC.

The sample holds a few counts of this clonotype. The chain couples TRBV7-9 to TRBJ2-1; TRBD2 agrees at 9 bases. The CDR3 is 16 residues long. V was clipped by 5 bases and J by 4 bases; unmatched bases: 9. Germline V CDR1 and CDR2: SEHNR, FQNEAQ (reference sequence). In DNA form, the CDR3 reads TGTGCCAGCAGCCCAACGACTAGCGGCGAATACAATGAGCAGTTCTTC. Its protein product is CASSPTTSGEYNEQFF.

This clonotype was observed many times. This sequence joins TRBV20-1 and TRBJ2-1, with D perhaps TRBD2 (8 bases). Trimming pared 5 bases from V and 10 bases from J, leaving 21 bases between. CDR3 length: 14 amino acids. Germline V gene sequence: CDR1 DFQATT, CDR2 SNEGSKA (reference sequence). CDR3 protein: CSAVPGLGGNEQFF. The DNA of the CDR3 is TGCAGTGCTGTTCCGGGACTAGGGGGCAACGAGCAGTTCTTC.

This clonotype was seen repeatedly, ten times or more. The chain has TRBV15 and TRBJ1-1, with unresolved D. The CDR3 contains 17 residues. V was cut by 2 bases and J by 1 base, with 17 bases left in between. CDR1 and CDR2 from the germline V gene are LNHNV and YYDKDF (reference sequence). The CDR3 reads CATSRIPALRTNTEAFF. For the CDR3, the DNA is TGTGCCACCAGCAGAATTCCGGCCCTGAGGACGAACACTGAAGCTTTCTTT.

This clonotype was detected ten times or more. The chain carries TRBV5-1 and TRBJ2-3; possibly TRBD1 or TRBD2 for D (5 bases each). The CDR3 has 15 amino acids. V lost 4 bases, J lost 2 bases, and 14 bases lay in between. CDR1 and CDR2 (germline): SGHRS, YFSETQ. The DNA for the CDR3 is TGCGCCAGCAGCCGCATAGGGGAGTTCACAGATACGCAGTATTTT. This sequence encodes CASSRIGEFTDTQYF.

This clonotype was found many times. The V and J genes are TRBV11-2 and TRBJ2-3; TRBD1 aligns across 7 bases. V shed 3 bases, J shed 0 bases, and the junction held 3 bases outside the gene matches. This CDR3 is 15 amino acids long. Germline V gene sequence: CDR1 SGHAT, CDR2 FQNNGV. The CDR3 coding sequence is TGTGCCAGCAGCTTGAGGGGGCGCAGCACAGATACGCAGTATTTT. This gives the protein CASSLRGRSTDTQYF.

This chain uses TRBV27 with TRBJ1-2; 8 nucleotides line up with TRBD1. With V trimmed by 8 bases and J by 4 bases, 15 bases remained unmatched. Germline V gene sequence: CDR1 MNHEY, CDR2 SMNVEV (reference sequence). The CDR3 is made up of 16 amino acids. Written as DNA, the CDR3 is TGTGCCAGCGGCAAACTTCCGGGACAGGCGAGCTATGGCTACACCTTC. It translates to CASGKLPGQASYGYTF.

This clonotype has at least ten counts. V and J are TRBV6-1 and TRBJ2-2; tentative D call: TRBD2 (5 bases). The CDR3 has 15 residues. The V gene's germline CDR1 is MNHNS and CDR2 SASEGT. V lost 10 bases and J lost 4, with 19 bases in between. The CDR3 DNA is TGTGCCACGCAAGGAGGCCAGGCCCCCACCGGGGAGCTGTTTTTT. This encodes CATQGGQAPTGELFF.

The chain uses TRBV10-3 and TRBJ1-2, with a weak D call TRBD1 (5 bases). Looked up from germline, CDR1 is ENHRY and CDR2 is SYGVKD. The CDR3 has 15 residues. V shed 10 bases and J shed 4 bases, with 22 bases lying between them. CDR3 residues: CATTPRGPRGYGYTF. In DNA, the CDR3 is TGTGCCACCACCCCCCGGGGCCCAAGGGGCTATGGCTACACCTTC.

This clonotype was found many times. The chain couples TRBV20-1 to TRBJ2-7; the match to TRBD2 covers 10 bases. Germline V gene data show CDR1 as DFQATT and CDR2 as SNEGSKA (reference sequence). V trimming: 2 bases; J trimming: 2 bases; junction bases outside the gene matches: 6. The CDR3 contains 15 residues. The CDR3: CSARKGLAGAYEQYF. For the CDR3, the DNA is TGCAGTGCTAGAAAAGGGCTAGCGGGGGCCTACGAGCAGTACTTC.

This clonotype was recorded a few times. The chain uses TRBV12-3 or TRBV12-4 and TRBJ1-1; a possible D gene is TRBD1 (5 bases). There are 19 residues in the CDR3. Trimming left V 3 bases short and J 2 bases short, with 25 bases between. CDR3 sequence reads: CASSFGGLSPKNYNTEAFF. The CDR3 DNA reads TGTGCCAGCAGTTTTGGGGGGTTGAGCCCCAAAAACTATAACACTGAAGCTTTCTTT.

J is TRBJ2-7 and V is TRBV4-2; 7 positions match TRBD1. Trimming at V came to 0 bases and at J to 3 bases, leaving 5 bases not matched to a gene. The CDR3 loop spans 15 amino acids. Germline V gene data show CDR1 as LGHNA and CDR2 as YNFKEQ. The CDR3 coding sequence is TGTGCCAGCAGCCAAGATCCCAACAGGGGCTACGAGCAGTACTTC. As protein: CASSQDPNRGYEQYF.

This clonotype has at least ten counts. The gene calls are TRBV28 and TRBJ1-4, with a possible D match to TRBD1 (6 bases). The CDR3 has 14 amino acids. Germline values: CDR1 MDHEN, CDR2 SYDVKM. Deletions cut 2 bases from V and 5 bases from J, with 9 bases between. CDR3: CASSLRDNNEKLFF. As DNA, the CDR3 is TGTGCCAGCAGTTTACGGGACAACAATGAAAAACTGTTTTTT.

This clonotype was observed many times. The CDR3 region has the DNA TGTGCCAGCAGCCCAGGGACTAGCGGGGGCACAGATACGCAGTATTTT. This encodes CASSPGTSGGTDTQYF. The chain employs TRBV11-3 and TRBJ2-3, with 13 bases that match TRBD2. CDR1 and CDR2 (germline): SGHNT, YENEEA. The CDR3 length is 16 residues. The trim removed 5 bases at V and 1 base at J, leaving 3 bases unmatched.

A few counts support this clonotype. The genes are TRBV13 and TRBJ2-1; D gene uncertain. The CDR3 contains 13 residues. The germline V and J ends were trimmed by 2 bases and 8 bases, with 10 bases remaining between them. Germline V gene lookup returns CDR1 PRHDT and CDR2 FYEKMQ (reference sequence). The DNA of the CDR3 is TGTGCCAGCAGCTTAAGGCTAGTCTATGAGCAGTTCTTC. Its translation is CASSLRLVYEQFF.

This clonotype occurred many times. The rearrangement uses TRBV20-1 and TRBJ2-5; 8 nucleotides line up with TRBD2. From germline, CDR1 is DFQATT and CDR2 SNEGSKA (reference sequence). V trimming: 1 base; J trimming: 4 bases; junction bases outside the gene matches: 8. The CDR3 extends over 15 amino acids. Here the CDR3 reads CSARATGTRGETQYF. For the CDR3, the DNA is TGCAGTGCTAGAGCTACCGGGACTAGAGGAGAGACCCAGTACTTC.

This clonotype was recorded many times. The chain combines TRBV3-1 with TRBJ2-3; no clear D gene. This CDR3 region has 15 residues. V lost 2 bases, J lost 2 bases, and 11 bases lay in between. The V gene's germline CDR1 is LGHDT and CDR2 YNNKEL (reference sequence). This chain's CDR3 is CASSQFVGHTDTQYF. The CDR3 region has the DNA TGTGCCAGCAGCCAATTTGTGGGTCACACAGATACGCAGTATTTT.

The CDR3 region has the DNA TGCAGCGTTGAAGGACAGGGAGGTTCCTACAATGAGCAGTTCTTC. This translates into CSVEGQGGSYNEQFF. The chain links TRBV29-1 to TRBJ2-1; D may be TRBD1 (7 bases). V lost 1 base, J lost 1 base, and 11 bases lay in between. Germline V gives CDR1 SQVTM, CDR2 ANQGSEA. The CDR3 covers 15 residues.